This T cell receptor beta chain was recovered during a study of neurological immune-mediated disorders. A single record per CDR3 protein comes from TCRdb applying MiXCR to the 5' RACE reads. The data show nearly 60,000 distinct CDR3 sequences, roughly 3.5% seen once. This clonotype was seen ten or more times. The sequence derives from an older woman with multiple sclerosis. The sequencing sample was made of PBMCs.

The CDR3 sequence is CAISGGFSSYNEQFF. As DNA, the CDR3 is TGTGCCATCAGTGGAGGGTTTAGCTCCTACAATGAGCAGTTCTTC. This chain links TRBV10-3 with TRBJ2-1; tentative D call: TRBD2 (5 bases). Per the germline V gene, CDR1 is ENHRY and CDR2 is SYGVKD. Trimming pared 4 bases from V and 0 bases from J, leaving 10 bases between. CDR3 length equals 15 residues.